One and the same sample provided the 12 T cell receptor beta chains below, sequenced in a study of T cell responses to AZD1222 COVID-19 vaccine. The repertoire was sequenced with immunoSEQ multiplex PCR; TCRdb's copy has only in-frame clones and lacks some. The data contain roughly 180,000 clones, just over 85% of them singletons. This specimen was peripheral blood, taken on day 0 of AZD1222 vaccination. Receptor source: an adult in good health.

The V call is TRBV19, the J call TRBJ1-4, with TRBD1 matching over 7 bases. With V trimmed by 5 bases and J by 7 bases, 13 bases remained unmatched. This CDR3 has 16 amino acids. Germline CDR1 LNHDA, CDR2 SQIVND (reference sequence). The CDR3 nucleotides are TGTGCCAGTAGTCCTCCATCAGGGGGGAGTGGTGAAAAACTGTTTTTT. This gives the protein CASSPPSGGSGEKLFF.

The chain carries TRBV29-1 and TRBJ2-1; 10 nucleotides align to TRBD2. This CDR3 has 17 residues. V lost 6 bases, J lost 3 bases, and 14 bases stayed unmatched. Germline V lookup: CDR1 SQVTM, CDR2 ANQGSEA. As DNA, the CDR3 is TGCAGCGTGGAGGGGGCAGAGTGGACTAGCGGCTACAATGAGCAGTTCTTC. This encodes CSVEGAEWTSGYNEQFF.

This chain uses TRBV9 with TRBJ2-5; D gene unclear. Germline V gives CDR1 SGDLS, CDR2 YYNGEE. Trimming removed 0 bases at V and 5 bases at J, with 8 bases between. This CDR3 has 13 amino acids. CDR3 protein: CASSVVSRETQYF. The CDR3 DNA reads TGTGCCAGCAGCGTAGTAAGTCGGGAGACCCAGTACTTC.

The genes are TRBV19 and TRBJ1-3; TRBD1 aligns across 8 bases. The V segment lost 5 bases and the J segment 1 base; nucleotides outside the gene matches: 4. Germline CDR1 is LNHDA and CDR2 is SQIVND (reference sequence). This CDR3 has 15 amino acids. This CDR3 reads CASSLNRGSGNTIYF. For the CDR3, the DNA is TGTGCCAGTAGTCTCAACAGGGGGTCTGGAAACACCATATATTTT.

The chain couples TRBV3-1 (or the pseudogene TRBV3-2) to TRBJ1-5, with D hard to call. Germline V gene data show CDR1 as LGHDT and CDR2 as YNNKEL (reference sequence). V was clipped by 5 bases and J by 3 bases, with 14 bases between them. This CDR3 has 15 amino acids. CDR3 protein: CASSLGQSFNQPQHF. CDR3 sequence (DNA): TGTGCCAGCAGCTTAGGTCAGTCCTTCAATCAGCCCCAGCATTTT.

The J gene is TRBJ2-6, the V gene TRBV19, with a possible D match to TRBD2 (6 bases). V was shortened by 4 bases and J by 0 bases, with 19 bases between the two germline ends. Germline CDR1 reads LNHDA; CDR2 reads SQIVND (reference sequence). CDR3 size: 19 residues. Here the CDR3 reads CASSTGRARGGSGANVLTF. DNA of the CDR3: TGTGCCAGTAGTACCGGTCGGGCGAGGGGAGGCTCTGGGGCCAACGTCCTGACTTTC.

The genes are TRBV30 and TRBJ1-1, with TRBD1 matching over 7 bases. Germline V gives CDR1 GTSNPN, CDR2 SVGIG (reference sequence). The V and J ends lost 4 bases and 4 bases, in that order; junction bases with no gene match: 6. This CDR3 has 13 amino acids. CDR3 loop: CAWTLQGSTEAFF. The CDR3 coding sequence is TGTGCCTGGACCCTACAGGGGTCCACTGAAGCTTTCTTT.

This clone was observed once. The chain employs TRBV6-5 and TRBJ2-7; D assignment may be TRBD1 or TRBD2 (5 bases each). Germline CDR1 reads MNHEY; CDR2 reads SVGAGI. This CDR3 contains 15 residues. The V and J ends lost 7 bases and 0 bases respectively, with 16 bases between them. The CDR3, as DNA: TGTGCCAGCATCCCCAGAGAGGGGAGCTCCTACGAGCAGTACTTC. As protein: CASIPREGSSYEQYF.

The chain employs TRBV30 and TRBJ1-6, with D uncertain. The V gene lost 7 bases and the J gene lost 0 bases, with 7 bases spanning the gap. Germline CDR1 and CDR2: GTSNPN and SVGIG (reference sequence). The CDR3 covers 13 residues. The chain's CDR3 is CAFLSSYNSPLHF. CDR3 nucleotides: TGTGCCTTCCTGAGCTCCTATAATTCACCCCTCCACTTT.

This rearrangement joins TRBV21-1 to TRBJ1-6; TRBD1 is taken as the D call from the table, unchecked against the DNA. TRBV21-1 is a recognized pseudogene. The CDR3 totals 15 residues. The CDR3 region has the DNA TGTGCCAGCAGCCCCCGGGACAGCTATAATTCACCCCTCCACTTT. This codes for CASSPRDSYNSPLHF.

Here the CDR3 DNA reads TGTGCCAGCAGTCCCTCTAGCGGGAGGGCCTCGAATGAGCAGTTCTTC. This sequence encodes CASSPSSGRASNEQFF. V and J are TRBV5-6 and TRBJ2-1; 12 bases agree with TRBD2. Trimming took 5 bases from V and 7 from J; bases not matched to a gene: 10. This CDR3 has 16 residues. CDR1 is SGHDT and CDR2 is YYEEEE in the germline V gene.

V usage is TRBV18 and J usage is TRBJ2-4; 8 bases agree with TRBD1. Germline values: CDR1 KGHSH, CDR2 LQKENI. The CDR3 totals 18 residues. Trimming removed 4 bases from V and 0 bases from J; junction bases left unmatched: 11. The DNA for the CDR3 is TGTGCCAGCTCACTAATTTCCAGGGGGCCCGTAGCCAAAAACATTCAGTACTTC. Protein: CASSLISRGPVAKNIQYF.